These 5 T cell receptor beta chains originate from one sample sequenced in a study of shared clonotypes between healthy human individuals. Here immunoSEQ multiplex PCR was the method, and the copy in TCRdb shows in-frame clones only, minus some. The table records approximately 1.9 million clones, roughly 93% of them present only once. CD45RO negativity and positive selection for CCR7 defined naive CD8 cells, a population that excluded terminally differentiated effector memory CD45RA+ cells. Sequences were obtained from naive CD8+ T cells from PBMCs. These receptor sequences come from a man aged 18-30 years in good health. Some clones in this sample may be carry-over from other donors' samples.

This sequence joins TRBV19 and TRBJ1-1; the match to TRBD1 covers 7 bases. In germline, CDR1 is LNHDA, CDR2 SQIVND (reference sequence). The CDR3 totals 17 residues. The V gene end was trimmed by 5 bases and the J gene end by 6 bases; junction bases not matched to a gene: 18. CDR3 protein: CASSDYTRRGQIAEAFF. The DNA for the CDR3 is TGTGCCAGTAGTGATTACACTCGGAGGGGGCAAATTGCTGAAGCTTTCTTT. Full variable domain (rest looked up from reference TRBV19 and TRBJ1-1): DGGITQSPKYLFRKEGQNVTLSCEQNLNHDAMYWYRQDPGQGLRLIYYSQIVNDFQKGDIAEGYSVSREKKESFPLTVTSAQKNPTAFYLCASSDYTRRGQIAEAFFGQGTRLTVV.

The rearrangement joins TRBV11-2 to TRBJ2-1, with TRBD1 identical over 7 bases. V dropped 5 bases and J dropped 2; count of bases not matched to a gene: 6. The germline V gene has CDR1 SGHAT and CDR2 FQNNGV. The CDR3 sequence is 15 residues long. CDR3 in amino acids: CASSPTGNAYNEQFF. The CDR3 DNA sequence: TGTGCCAGCAGCCCGACAGGGAATGCCTACAATGAGCAGTTCTTC.

The CDR3 nucleotides are TGCAGCGGGACATTTTTCGACAATGAGCAGTTCTTC. Translating gives CSGTFFDNEQFF. The chain joins TRBV29-1 to TRBJ2-1; a possible D gene is TRBD1 (5 bases). CDR3 size: 12 residues. Per the germline V gene, CDR1 is SQVTM and CDR2 is ANQGSEA. Trimming left V 7 bases short and J 5 bases short, with 12 bases between.

The rearrangement uses TRBV19 and TRBJ2-1, with D hard to call. The CDR3 loop spans 15 amino acids. V was clipped by 0 bases and J by 8 bases, with 14 bases between them. The germline CDR1 and CDR2 sequences are LNHDA and SQIVND (reference sequence). The CDR3 DNA follows: TGTGCCAGTAGTATAGATCAGTCCCGTGGTCATGAGCAGTTCTTC. The encoded protein is CASSIDQSRGHEQFF.

With respect to this clone: Other DNA sequences from this sample encode an identical CDR3 as well. In DNA form, the CDR3 reads TGTGCCAGCAGTCCCCGGACGGGGCGAGAGACCCAGTACTTC. Amino acid sequence: CASSPRTGRETQYF. The gene calls are TRBV27 and TRBJ2-5, with D perhaps assigned TRBD1 or TRBD2 (5 bases each). The germline V and J ends were trimmed by 5 bases and 4 bases, with 14 bases remaining between them. The CDR3 contains 14 residues. Germline CDR1 reads MNHEY; CDR2 reads SMNVEV (reference sequence).